The source of this T cell receptor beta chain is a study of T cells in Graves' hyperthyroidism and ophthalmopathy. Study at large: Peripheral blood was taken when the disease was first diagnosed, before any treatment began. Study-level results: Blood also held most thyroid clonotypes expanded beyond 0.001.

Germline V gene sequence: CDR1 MNHEY, CDR2 SMNVEV (reference sequence). V lost 7 bases and J lost 2, with 9 bases in between. The CDR3 covers 12 residues. Many counts were recorded for this clonotype. Antigen unknown. Patients having uncontrolled infection, another autoimmune disease, pregnancy or lactation were not included. RNA transcripts gave rise to amplified TCR beta CDR3 regions. Researchers ran a first-round RT-PCR on the TCR CDR3 using the HTBI primer set. MiXCR was run by TCRdb on the multiplex PCR reads, yielding one entry per CDR3 protein. Among about 360,000 distinct CDR3 sequences listed, 15% to 19% were seen once.

V gene TRBV27 combines with J gene TRBJ2-7; no clear D gene. The sequenced material came from blood. This TCR was sampled from a woman aged 18-29 years with Graves' hyperthyroidism that later progressed to Graves' ophthalmopathy. Written as DNA, the CDR3 is TGTGCCAGCAAGGGCGCTCCCTACGAGCAGTACTTC. This codes for CASKGAPYEQYF.